This T cell receptor (beta chain) was sequenced in a study of Tregs in tolerant kidney transplant recipients. General observations from the study: Antigen-driven expansion was suggested because donor-specific Tregs expanded more than all Tregs in tolerant patients.

In the case of this clone: Its antigen is as yet unknown.

CD4+CD25+CD127- Tregs, CD4+CD25- non-Tregs, CD4 and CD8 cells were sorted. CDR1 and CDR2 from the germline V gene are LGHNT and FRNRAP. The ends were cut back, 7 bases at V and 3 bases at J, with 19 bases in the middle. This CDR3 has 16 residues. Repertoires were generated with immunoSEQ multiplex PCR, while TCRdb's copy carries only in-frame clones and drops some. Of over 50,000 clones listed, approximately 83% are singletons. This chain connects TRBV12-5 to TRBJ1-3, with D maybe TRBD1 (5 bases). The sequence was obtained from a human donor who received a combined kidney and bone marrow transplant. The input for sequencing was Tregs from blood, taken before the transplant. CDR3 nucleotides: TGTGCTAGTGCCGCCAGTGTCAGGGCGTTTGGAAACACCATATATTTT. It yields the protein CASAASVRAFGNTIYF.